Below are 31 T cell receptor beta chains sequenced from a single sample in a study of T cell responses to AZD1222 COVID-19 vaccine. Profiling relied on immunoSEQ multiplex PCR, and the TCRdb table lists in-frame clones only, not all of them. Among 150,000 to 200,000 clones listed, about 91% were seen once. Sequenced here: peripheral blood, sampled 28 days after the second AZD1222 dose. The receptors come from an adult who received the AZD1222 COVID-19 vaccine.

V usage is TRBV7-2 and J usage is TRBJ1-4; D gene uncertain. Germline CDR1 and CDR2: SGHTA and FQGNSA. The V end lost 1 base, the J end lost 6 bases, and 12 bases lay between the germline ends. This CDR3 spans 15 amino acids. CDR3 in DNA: TGTGCCAGCAGCTTAGTACCCCACAAGGATGAAAAACTGTTTTTT. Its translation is CASSLVPHKDEKLFF.

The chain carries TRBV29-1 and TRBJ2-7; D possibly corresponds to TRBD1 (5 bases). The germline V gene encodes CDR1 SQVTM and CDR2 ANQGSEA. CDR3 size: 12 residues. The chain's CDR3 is CGIVGASSEQYF. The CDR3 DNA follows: TGCGGGATCGTAGGGGCCTCAAGCGAGCAGTACTTC.

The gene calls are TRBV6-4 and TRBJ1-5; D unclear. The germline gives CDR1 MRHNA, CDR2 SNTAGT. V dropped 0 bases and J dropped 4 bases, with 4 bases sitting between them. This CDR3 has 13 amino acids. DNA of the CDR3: TGTGCCAGCAGTGACTCGCCGAATCAGCCCCAGCATTTT. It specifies CASSDSPNQPQHF.

CDR3: CASSQVRQLRGYTF. The CDR3 region has the DNA TGTGCCAGCAGCCAAGTCCGACAGTTGAGGGGCTACACCTTC. The rearrangement links TRBV3-1 (or the pseudogene TRBV3-2) to TRBJ1-2, with D perhaps TRBD1 (5 bases). The germline V gene has CDR1 LGHDT and CDR2 YNNKEL (reference sequence). The CDR3 extends over 14 amino acids. V dropped 1 base and J dropped 8 bases, with 14 bases sitting between them.

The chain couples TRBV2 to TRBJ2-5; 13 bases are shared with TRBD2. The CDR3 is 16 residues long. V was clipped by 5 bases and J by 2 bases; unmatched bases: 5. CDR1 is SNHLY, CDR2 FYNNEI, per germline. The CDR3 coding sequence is TGTGCCAGCAGTCCTCAGACTAGCGGGGGGCAAGAGACCCAGTACTTC. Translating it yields CASSPQTSGGQETQYF.

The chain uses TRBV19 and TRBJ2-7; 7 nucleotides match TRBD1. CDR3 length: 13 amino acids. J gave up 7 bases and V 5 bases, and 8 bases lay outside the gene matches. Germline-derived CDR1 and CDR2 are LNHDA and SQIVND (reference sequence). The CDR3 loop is CASSVTGAGEQYF. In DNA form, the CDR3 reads TGTGCCAGTAGTGTCACAGGGGCCGGGGAGCAGTACTTC. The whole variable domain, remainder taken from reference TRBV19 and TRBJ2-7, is DGGITQSPKYLFRKEGQNVTLSCEQNLNHDAMYWYRQDPGQGLRLIYYSQIVNDFQKGDIAEGYSVSREKKESFPLTVTSAQKNPTAFYLCASSVTGAGEQYFGPGTRLTVT.

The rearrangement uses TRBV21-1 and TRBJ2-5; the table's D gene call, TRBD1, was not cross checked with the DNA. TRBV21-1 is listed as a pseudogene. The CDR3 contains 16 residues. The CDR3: CASSKVSDKYQETQYF. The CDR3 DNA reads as TGTGCCAGCAGCAAGGTGTCAGACAAGTACCAAGAGACCCAGTACTTC.

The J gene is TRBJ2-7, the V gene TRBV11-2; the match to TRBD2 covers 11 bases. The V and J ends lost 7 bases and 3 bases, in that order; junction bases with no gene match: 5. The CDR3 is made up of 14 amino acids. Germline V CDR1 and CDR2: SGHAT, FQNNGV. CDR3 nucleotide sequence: TGTGCCAGCACCTACACTAGCGGGAGCTACGAGCAGTACTTC. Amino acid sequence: CASTYTSGSYEQYF. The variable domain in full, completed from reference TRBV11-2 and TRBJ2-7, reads EAGVAQSPRYKIIEKRQSVAFWCNPISGHATLYWYQQILGQGPKLLIQFQNNGVVDDSQLPKDRFSAERLKGVDSTLKIQPAKLEDSAVYLCASTYTSGSYEQYFGPGTRLTVT.

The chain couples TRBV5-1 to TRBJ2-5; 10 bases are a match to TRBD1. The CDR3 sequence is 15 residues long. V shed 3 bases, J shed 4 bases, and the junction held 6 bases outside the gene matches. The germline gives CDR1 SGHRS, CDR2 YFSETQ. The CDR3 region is CASSYRQGAIETQYF. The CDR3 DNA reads TGCGCCAGCAGCTATCGACAGGGGGCAATAGAGACCCAGTACTTC.

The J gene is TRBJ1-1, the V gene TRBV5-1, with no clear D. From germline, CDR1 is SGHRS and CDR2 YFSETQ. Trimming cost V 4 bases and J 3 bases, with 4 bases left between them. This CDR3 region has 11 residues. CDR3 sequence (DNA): TGCGCCAGCAGCGGGGACACTGAAGCTTTCTTT. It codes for CASSGDTEAFF.

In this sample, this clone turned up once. CDR3 region: CATRTSGAYEQYF. Written as DNA, the CDR3 is TGTGCCACCAGGACTAGCGGGGCCTACGAGCAGTACTTC. V usage is TRBV10-3 and J usage is TRBJ2-7; TRBD2 matches 12 bases. Germline V gene lookup returns CDR1 ENHRY and CDR2 SYGVKD. This CDR3 contains 13 residues. V dropped 10 bases and J dropped 2; count of bases not matched to a gene: 3.

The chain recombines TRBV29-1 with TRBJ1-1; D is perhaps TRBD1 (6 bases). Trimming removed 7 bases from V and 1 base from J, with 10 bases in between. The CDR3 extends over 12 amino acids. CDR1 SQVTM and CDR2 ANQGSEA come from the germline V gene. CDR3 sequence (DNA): TGCAGCGCGGACAGAACGAACACTGAAGCTTTCTTT. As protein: CSADRTNTEAFF.

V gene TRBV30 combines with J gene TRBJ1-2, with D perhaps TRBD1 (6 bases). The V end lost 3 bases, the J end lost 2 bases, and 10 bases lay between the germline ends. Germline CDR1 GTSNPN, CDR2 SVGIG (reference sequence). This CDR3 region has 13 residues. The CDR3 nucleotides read TGTGCCTGGAGCCCCCAGGGGAACTATGGCTACACCTTC. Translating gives CAWSPQGNYGYTF.

In nucleotides, the CDR3 is TGTGCCAGCAGCTCTCCCCGCTATGGGGCGAACACCGGGGAGCTGTTTTTT. It specifies CASSSPRYGANTGELFF. The gene calls are TRBV7-9 and TRBJ2-2, with D unresolved. Germline CDR1 and CDR2: SEHNR and FQNEAQ (reference sequence). Trimming shortened V by 4 bases and J by 0 bases, and 15 bases separated the two germline ends. The length of the CDR3 is 17 residues. The variable domain in full, with the rest retrieved from reference TRBV7-9 and TRBJ2-2, is DTGVSQNPRHKITKRGQNVTFRCDPISEHNRLYWYRQTLGQGPEFLTYFQNEAQLEKSRLLSDRFSAERPKGSFSTLEIQRTEQGDSAMYLCASSSPRYGANTGELFFGEGSRLTVL.

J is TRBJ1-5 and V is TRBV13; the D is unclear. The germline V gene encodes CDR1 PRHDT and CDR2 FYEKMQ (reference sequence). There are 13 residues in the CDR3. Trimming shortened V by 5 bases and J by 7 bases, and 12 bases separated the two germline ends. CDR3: CASSDGAGQPQHF. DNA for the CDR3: TGTGCCAGCAGCGACGGAGCGGGACAGCCCCAGCATTTT.

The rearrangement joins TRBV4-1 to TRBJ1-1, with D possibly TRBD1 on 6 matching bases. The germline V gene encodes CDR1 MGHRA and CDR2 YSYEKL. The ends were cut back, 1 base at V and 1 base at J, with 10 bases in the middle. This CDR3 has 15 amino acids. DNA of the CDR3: TGCGCCAGCAGCCAAGTTATCAGGGGGAACACTGAAGCTTTCTTT. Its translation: CASSQVIRGNTEAFF.

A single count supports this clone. CDR3 loop: CASSPRAGGAYEQYF. DNA for the CDR3: TGTGCCAGCAGCCCTCGAGCGGGTGGGGCCTACGAGCAGTACTTC. The chain employs TRBV9 and TRBJ2-7; D perhaps matches TRBD2 (6 bases). V lost 4 bases to trimming and J lost 2 bases, with 16 bases between them. The germline gives CDR1 SGDLS, CDR2 YYNGEE. This CDR3 is built from 15 residues.

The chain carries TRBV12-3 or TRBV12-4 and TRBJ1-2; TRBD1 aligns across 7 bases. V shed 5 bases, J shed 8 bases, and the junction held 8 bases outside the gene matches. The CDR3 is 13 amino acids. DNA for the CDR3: TGTGCCAGCAGTGTGGGACAGTGGAGCGGCTACACCTTC. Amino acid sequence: CASSVGQWSGYTF.

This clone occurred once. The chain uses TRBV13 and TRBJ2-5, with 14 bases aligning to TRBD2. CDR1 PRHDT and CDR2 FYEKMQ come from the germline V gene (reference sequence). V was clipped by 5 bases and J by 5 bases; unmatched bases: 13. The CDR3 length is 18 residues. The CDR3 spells CASSLRLAGGPSRETQYF. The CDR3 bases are TGTGCCAGCAGCCTGAGACTAGCGGGAGGGCCCTCGCGTGAGACCCAGTACTTC.

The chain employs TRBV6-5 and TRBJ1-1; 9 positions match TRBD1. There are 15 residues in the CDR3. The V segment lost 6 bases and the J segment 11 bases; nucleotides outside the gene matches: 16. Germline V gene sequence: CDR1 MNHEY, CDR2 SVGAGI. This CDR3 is CASSLRQTGTGLAFF. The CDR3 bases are TGTGCCAGCAGCCTAAGACAAACCGGGACAGGGTTGGCTTTCTTT.

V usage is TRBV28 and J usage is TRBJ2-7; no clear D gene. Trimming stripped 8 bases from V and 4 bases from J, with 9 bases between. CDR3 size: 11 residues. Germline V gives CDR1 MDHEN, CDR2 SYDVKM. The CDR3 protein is CASARLYEQYF. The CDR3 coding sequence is TGTGCCAGCGCTCGGCTGTACGAGCAGTACTTC.

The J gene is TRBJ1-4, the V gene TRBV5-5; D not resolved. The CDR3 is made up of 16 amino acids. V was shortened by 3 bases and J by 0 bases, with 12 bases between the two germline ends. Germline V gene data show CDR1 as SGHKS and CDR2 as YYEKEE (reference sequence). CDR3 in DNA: TGTGCCAGCAGCTCTGGACCCCCGGCAACTAATGAAAAACTGTTTTTT. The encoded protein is CASSSGPPATNEKLFF.

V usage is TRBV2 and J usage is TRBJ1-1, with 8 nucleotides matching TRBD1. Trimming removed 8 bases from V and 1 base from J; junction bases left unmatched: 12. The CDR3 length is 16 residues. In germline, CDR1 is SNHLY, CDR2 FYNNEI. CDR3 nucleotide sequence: TGTGCCAGCTCTGACCAGGGGGCATTAGGGAACACTGAAGCTTTCTTT. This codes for CASSDQGALGNTEAFF.

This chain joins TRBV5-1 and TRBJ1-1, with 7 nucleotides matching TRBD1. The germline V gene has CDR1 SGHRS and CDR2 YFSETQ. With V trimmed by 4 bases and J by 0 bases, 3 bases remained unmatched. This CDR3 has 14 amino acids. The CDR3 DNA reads TGCGCCAGCAGCCGGGGACAGATGAACACTGAAGCTTTCTTT. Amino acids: CASSRGQMNTEAFF.

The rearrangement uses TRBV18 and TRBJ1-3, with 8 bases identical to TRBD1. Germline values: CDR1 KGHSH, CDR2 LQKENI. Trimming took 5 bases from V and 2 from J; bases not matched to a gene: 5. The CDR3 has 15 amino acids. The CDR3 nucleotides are TGTGCCAGCTCATCGGAACAGGGGGCTGGAAACACCATATATTTT. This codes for CASSSEQGAGNTIYF.

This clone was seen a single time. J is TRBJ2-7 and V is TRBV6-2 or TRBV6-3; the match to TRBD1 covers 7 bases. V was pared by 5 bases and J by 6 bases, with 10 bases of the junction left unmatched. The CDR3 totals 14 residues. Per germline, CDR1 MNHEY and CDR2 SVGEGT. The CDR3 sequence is CASSPTGILSEQYF. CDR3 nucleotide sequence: TGTGCCAGCAGTCCGACAGGGATCTTGTCCGAGCAGTACTTC.

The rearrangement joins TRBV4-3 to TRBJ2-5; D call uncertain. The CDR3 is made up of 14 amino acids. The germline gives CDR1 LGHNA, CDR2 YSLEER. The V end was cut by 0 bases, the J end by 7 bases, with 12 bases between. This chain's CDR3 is CASSQDVLGGTQYF. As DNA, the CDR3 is TGCGCCAGCAGCCAAGACGTTTTGGGCGGGACCCAGTACTTC.

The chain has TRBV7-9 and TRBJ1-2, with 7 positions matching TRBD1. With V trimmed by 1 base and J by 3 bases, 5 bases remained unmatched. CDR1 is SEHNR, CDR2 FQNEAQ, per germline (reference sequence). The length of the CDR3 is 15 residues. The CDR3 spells CASSLGQGGHYGYTF. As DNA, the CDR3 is TGTGCCAGCAGCTTAGGACAGGGAGGGCACTATGGCTACACCTTC.

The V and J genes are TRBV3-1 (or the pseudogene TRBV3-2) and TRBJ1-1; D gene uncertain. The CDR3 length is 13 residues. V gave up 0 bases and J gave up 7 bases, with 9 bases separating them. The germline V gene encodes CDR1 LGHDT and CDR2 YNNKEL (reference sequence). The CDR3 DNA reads TGTGCCAGCAGCCAAGAAGGGCGGATTGAAGCTTTCTTT. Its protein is CASSQEGRIEAFF.

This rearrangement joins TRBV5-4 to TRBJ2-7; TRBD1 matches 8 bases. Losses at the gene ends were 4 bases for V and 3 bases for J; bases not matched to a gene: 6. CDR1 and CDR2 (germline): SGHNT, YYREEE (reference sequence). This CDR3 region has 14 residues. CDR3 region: CASSPPGQGYEQYF. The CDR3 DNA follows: TGTGCCAGCAGCCCCCCCGGACAGGGCTACGAGCAGTACTTC.

The CDR3 DNA reads TGCGCCAGCAGCGGGGGAGTGGACGGCCGGAGTAACTATGGCTACACCTTC. Translating gives CASSGGVDGRSNYGYTF. The chain employs TRBV5-1 and TRBJ1-2; maybe TRBD1 (5 bases). V lost 4 bases and J lost 1, with 20 bases in between. The germline V gene encodes CDR1 SGHRS and CDR2 YFSETQ. The CDR3 covers 17 residues. Complete variable domain (other parts from reference TRBV5-1 and TRBJ1-2): KAGVTQTPRYLIKTRGQQVTLSCSPISGHRSVSWYQQTPGQGLQFLFEYFSETQRNKGNFPGRFSGRQFSNSRSEMNVSTLELGDSALYLCASSGGVDGRSNYGYTFGSGTRLTVV.